This TCR beta chain came from a study of shared T cell receptors in the human thymus (dated by TCRdb to the early 2020s). Study-wide context: The study examined how self-reactive, shared T-cell receptor alpha chains are generated in the human thymus.

Note on this clone: Its antigen remains undetermined. Base-call qualities are not available, and no considerably larger clone is one nucleotide away.

The library was obtained by the immunoSEQ multiplex PCR assay. The table was pulled from immuneACCESS by TCRdb, which kept in-frame rearrangements only. Such tables lose some clones; where checked, under half of the loss comes from unresolved V genes, and the rest has no known cause. The sample table lists approximately 490,000 clones, around 82% of them with a count of one. 0.013% of the sample comes from the top ten. V is shortened by 4 bases, J by 4 bases, and the region joining them spans 36 bases. Counted from cysteine to phenylalanine, this CDR3 has 22 amino acids. Only CDR3 DNA is held: 66 bases, read in frame from base 1. Looking up the germline V gene (reference sequence) yields CDR1 LNHDA and CDR2 SQIVND. This sample was shared with a second study, whose subject was human thymus T cells. Looking at the second paper: Donors were immunologically healthy infants undergoing open corrective cardiac surgery for congenital heart defects in Finland. Thymus tissue was collected as surgical resects that were removed during corrective cardiac surgery. Usage of V and J gene segments appeared to be biased in both the thymic and the peripheral blood repertoires. According to the related research, thymic TCR repertoires were highly overlapping among unrelated individuals. The study characterized TCR alpha and beta repertoires from seven to nine infant thymus samples and a few related peripheral blood samples. Donor ages ranging from about 6 to 244 days were recorded, and 5 or 6 male and two female infants were included in the cohort. Thymocytes were released mechanically from tissue and stored at -70 °C as pellets of 10-30 million cells. A QIAsymphony instrument was used to extract genomic DNA from the frozen cell pellets. The immunoSEQ multiplex PCR assay was used to amplify the TCRB and TCRAD loci from a standardized quantity of quality-controlled genomic DNA. Amplicons spanned the V(D)J region at a length sufficient to cover the CDR3 and identify V and J genes. Amplicon sequencing was performed on an Illumina platform through the commercial immunoSEQ service. Primer bias and sequencing errors were corrected as previously described, and TCRAD and TCRB were defined on the basis of the IMGT database. immunoSEQ Analyzer 3.0 and VDJTools were used for repertoire analysis, which covered basic statistics, V/J segment usage, diversity estimates, rarefaction and pairwise overlap. Diversity was estimated with Chao1, ChaoE, Efron-Thisted, Shannon and inverse Simpson indices, and also on datasets down-sampled to the smallest sample. Repertoire overlap used strict matching of CDR3 nucleotide sequence, V gene and J gene, with Jaccard-based multidimensional scaling clustering. On average, thymus samples yielded approximately 780,000 unique TCRB clonotypes, whereas blood samples yielded about 80,000.

This clonotype was obtained from a boy younger than two with a congenital heart defect. Donor details come from another sample of the same person, matched by shared clones. The rearrangement combines TRBV19 with TRBJ2-3; the D gene is perhaps TRBD1, on 6 matching bases. The sequenced sample consisted of thymocytes. In nucleotide form, the sequence is TGTGCCAGTAGTACCTGCAGGGGCGTCCGAGATGACCCATCAGGAAGCGCAGATACGCAGTATTTT. It specifies CASSTCRGVRDDPSGSADTQYF.